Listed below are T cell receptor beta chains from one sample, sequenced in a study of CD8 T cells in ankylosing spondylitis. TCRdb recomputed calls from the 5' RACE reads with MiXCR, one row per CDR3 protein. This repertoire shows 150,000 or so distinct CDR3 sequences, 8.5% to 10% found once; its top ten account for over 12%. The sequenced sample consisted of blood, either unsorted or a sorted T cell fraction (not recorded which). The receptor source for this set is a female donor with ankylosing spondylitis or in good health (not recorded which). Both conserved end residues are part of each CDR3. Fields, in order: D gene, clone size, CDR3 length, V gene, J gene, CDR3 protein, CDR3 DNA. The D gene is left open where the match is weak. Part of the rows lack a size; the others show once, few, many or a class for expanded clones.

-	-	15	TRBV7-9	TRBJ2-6	CASSPVVSGANVLTF	TGTGCCAGCAGCCCCGTAGTCTCTGGGGCCAACGTCCTGACTTTC
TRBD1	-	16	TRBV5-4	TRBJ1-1	CASSLEGQGRNTEAFF	TGTGCCAGCAGCTTGGAGGGACAGGGACGAAACACTGAAGCTTTCTTT
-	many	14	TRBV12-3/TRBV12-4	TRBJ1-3	CASSFEGPGNTIYF	TGTGCCAGCAGTTTTGAGGGGCCTGGAAACACCATATATTTT
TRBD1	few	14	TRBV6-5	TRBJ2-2	CASSSSGGTGELFF	TGTGCCAGCAGTTCATCAGGGGGCACCGGGGAGCTGTTTTTT
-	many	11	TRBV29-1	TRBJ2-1	CSADYYNEQFF	TGCAGCGCCGACTACTACAATGAGCAGTTCTTC
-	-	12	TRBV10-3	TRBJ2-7	CAIGTDLYEQYF	TGTGCCATCGGGACGGACCTCTACGAGCAGTACTTC
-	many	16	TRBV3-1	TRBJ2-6	CASSPDSYSGANVLTF	TGTGCCAGCAGTCCGGACAGCTACTCTGGGGCCAACGTCCTGACTTTC
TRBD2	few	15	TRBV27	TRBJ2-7	CASSFIGTSGYEQYF	TGTGCCAGCAGTTTCATCGGGACTAGCGGGTACGAGCAGTACTTC
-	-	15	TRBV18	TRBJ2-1	CASSPLSRVKNEQFF	TGTGCCAGCTCACCACTGAGCCGGGTTAAAAATGAGCAGTTCTTC
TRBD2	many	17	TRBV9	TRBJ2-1	CASSVLSSGFSRSEQFF	TGTGCCAGCAGCGTATTGTCTAGCGGGTTTAGTAGGAGTGAGCAGTTCTTC
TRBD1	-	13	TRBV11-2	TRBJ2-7	CASSFGQAHEQYF	TGTGCCAGCAGCTTTGGACAGGCCCACGAGCAGTACTTC
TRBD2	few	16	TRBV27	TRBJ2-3	CASSLRLAGSTDTQYF	TGTGCCAGCAGTCTACGACTAGCGGGATCCACAGATACGCAGTATTTT
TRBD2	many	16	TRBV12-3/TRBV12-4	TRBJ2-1	CASILSGGGAYNEQFF	TGTGCCAGCATTCTGAGCGGGGGGGGGGCCTACAATGAGCAGTTCTTC
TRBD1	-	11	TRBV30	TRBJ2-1	CAWRGQGKQFF	TGTGCCTGGAGAGGACAGGGAAAGCAGTTCTTC
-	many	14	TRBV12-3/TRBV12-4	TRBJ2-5	CASSPPGYQETQYF	TGTGCCAGCAGTCCTCCAGGGTACCAAGAGACCCAGTACTTC
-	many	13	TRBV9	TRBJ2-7	CASSPYDGREQYF	TGTGCCAGCAGCCCATATGACGGTCGGGAGCAGTACTTC
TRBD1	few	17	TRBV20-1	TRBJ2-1	CSARDYRGASSYNEQFF	TGCAGTGCTAGAGATTACAGGGGTGCCAGCTCCTACAATGAGCAGTTCTTC
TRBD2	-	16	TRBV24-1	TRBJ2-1	CATSPGTSGMGNEQFF	TGTGCCACCAGTCCGGGGACTAGCGGGATGGGCAATGAGCAGTTCTTC
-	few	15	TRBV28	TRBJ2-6	CASSPWLSGANVLTF	TGTGCCAGCAGTCCTTGGCTTAGTGGGGCCAACGTCCTGACTTTC
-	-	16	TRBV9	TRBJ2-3	CASSSWAASSTDTQYF	TGTGCCAGCAGCTCGTGGGCGGCCTCTAGCACAGATACGCAGTATTTT
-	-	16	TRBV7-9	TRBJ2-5	CASSQTGLGTQETQYF	TGTGCCAGCAGCCAAACCGGACTGGGAACCCAAGAGACCCAGTACTTC
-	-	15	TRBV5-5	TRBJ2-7	CASSFVKGPSYEQYF	TGTGCCAGCAGCTTTGTAAAGGGTCCGTCCTACGAGCAGTACTTC
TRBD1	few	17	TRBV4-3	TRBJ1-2	CASSQGVRDRGNYGYTF	TGCGCCAGCAGCCAAGGGGTCCGGGACAGGGGGAACTATGGCTACACCTTC
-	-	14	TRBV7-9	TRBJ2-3	CASSSGLGTDTQYF	TGTGCCAGCAGCTCCGGACTGGGCACAGATACGCAGTATTTT
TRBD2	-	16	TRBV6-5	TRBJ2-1	CASSYLGTSSYNEQFF	TGTGCCAGCAGTTACCTCGGGACTAGCTCCTACAATGAGCAGTTCTTC
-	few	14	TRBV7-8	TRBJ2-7	CASSTVGADYEQYF	TGTGCCAGCAGCACGGTGGGGGCGGACTACGAGCAGTACTTC
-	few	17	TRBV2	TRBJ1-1	CASSGGIGQARATEAFF	TGTGCCAGCAGCGGTGGGATCGGTCAGGCTCGGGCCACTGAAGCTTTCTTT
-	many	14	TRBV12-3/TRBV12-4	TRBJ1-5	CASSYGGASQPQHF	TGTGCCAGCAGTTACGGAGGGGCTAGCCAGCCCCAGCATTTT
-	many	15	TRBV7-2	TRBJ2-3	CASSLLTGFTDTQYF	TGTGCCAGCAGCTTGTTGACGGGCTTCACAGATACGCAGTATTTT
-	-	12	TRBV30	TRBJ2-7	CAWGPGSYEQYF	TGTGCCTGGGGGCCAGGCTCCTACGAGCAGTACTTC
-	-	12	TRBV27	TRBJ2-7	CASSSEGGEQYF	TGTGCCAGCAGTTCAGAGGGGGGCGAGCAGTACTTC